This T cell receptor beta chain was sequenced in a study of shared clonotypes between healthy human individuals. Per germline, CDR1 SGDLS and CDR2 YYNGEE. V lost 1 base and J lost 2, with 16 bases in between. This CDR3 is 16 amino acids long. TCRdb keeps only in-frame clones here, not all; method: immunoSEQ multiplex PCR. The sample carries about 2 million clones, about 95% recorded once. The naive CD8 subset, CD45RO-negative cells positively selected for CCR7, excluded terminally differentiated effector memory CD45RA+ cells. This chain connects TRBV9 to TRBJ2-7; D is perhaps TRBD2 (7 bases). This TCR was recovered from a man younger than 30 in good health. The sequencing input was naive CD8+ T cells sorted from blood. The CDR3 DNA is TGTGCCAGCAGCGTATTTGCGGGGGCGTCCACCTACGAGCAGTACTTC. The encoded protein is CASSVFAGASTYEQYF.